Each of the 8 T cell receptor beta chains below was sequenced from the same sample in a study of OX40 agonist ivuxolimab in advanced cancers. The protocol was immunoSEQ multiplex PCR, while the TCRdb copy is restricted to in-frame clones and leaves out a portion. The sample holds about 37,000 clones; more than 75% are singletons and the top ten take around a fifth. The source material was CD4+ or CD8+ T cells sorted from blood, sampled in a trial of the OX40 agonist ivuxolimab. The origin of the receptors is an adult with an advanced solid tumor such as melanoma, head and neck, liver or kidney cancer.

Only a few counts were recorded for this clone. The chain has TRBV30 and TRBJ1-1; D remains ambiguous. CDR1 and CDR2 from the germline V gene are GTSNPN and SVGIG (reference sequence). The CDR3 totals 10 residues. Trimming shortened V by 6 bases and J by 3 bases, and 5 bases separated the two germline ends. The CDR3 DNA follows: TGTGCCTGTGCGGACACTGAAGCTTTCTTT. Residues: CACADTEAFF.

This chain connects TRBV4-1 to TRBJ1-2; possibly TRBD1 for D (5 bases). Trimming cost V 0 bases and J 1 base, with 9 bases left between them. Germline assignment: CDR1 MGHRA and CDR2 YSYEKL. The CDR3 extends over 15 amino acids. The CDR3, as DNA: TGCGCCAGCAGCCAAGAGATGACAGATAACTATGGCTACACCTTC. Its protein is CASSQEMTDNYGYTF.

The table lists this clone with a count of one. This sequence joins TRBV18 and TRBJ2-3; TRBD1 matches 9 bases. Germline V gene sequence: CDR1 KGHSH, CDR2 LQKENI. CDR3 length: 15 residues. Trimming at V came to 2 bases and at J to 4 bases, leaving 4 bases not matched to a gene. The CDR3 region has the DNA TGTGCCAGCTCACCATGGGACAGGGTCCCAGATACGCAGTATTTT. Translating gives CASSPWDRVPDTQYF.

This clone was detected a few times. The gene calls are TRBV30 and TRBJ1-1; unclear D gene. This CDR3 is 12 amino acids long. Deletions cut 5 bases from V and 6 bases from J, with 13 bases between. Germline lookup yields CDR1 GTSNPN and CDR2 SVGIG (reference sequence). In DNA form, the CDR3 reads TGTGCCTGGGGGAAAGCCAGGCCTGAAGCTTTCTTT. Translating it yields CAWGKARPEAFF.

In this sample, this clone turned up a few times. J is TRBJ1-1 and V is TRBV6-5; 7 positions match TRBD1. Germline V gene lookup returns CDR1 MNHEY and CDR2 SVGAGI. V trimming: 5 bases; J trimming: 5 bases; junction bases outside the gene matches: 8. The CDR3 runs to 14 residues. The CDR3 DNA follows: TGTGCCAGCAGTGAGGGTAACAGGGGAACTGAAGCTTTCTTT. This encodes CASSEGNRGTEAFF.

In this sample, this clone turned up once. CDR3 loop: CASSEVSPGEKLFF. The CDR3 nucleotides are TGTGCCAGCTCAGAGGTTAGCCCCGGTGAAAAACTGTTTTTT. J is TRBJ1-4 and V is TRBV18; the D is unclear. This CDR3 region has 14 residues. The V end lost 5 bases, the J end lost 7 bases, and 14 bases lay between the germline ends. Germline CDR1 reads KGHSH; CDR2 reads LQKENI.

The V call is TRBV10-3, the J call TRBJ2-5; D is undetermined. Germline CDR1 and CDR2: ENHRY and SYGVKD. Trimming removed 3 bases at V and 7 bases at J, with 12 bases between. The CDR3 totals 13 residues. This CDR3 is CAISDRSYGTQYF. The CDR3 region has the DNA TGTGCCATCAGTGATAGGAGTTATGGGACCCAGTACTTC.

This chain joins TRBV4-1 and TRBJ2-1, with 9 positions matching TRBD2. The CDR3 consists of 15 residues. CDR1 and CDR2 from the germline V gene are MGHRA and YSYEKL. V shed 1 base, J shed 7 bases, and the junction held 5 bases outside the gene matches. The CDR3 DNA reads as TGCGCCAGCAGCCAAGGGCGGGGGGGCATGAATGAGCAGTTCTTC. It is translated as CASSQGRGGMNEQFF.